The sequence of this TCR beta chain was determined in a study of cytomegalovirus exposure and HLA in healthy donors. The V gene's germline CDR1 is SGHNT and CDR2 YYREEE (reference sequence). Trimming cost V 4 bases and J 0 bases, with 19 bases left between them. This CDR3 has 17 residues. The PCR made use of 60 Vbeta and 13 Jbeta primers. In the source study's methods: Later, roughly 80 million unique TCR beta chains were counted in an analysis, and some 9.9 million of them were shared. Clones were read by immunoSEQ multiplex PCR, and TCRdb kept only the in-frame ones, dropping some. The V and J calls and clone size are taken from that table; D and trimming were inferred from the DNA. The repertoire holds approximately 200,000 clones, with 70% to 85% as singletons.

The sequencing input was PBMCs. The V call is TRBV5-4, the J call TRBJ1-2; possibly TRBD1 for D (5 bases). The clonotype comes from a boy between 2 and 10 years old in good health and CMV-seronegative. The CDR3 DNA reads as TGTGCCAGCAGCCCAAATTTGGGGTGGGACTCTAACTATGGCTACACCTTC. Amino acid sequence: CASSPNLGWDSNYGYTF.